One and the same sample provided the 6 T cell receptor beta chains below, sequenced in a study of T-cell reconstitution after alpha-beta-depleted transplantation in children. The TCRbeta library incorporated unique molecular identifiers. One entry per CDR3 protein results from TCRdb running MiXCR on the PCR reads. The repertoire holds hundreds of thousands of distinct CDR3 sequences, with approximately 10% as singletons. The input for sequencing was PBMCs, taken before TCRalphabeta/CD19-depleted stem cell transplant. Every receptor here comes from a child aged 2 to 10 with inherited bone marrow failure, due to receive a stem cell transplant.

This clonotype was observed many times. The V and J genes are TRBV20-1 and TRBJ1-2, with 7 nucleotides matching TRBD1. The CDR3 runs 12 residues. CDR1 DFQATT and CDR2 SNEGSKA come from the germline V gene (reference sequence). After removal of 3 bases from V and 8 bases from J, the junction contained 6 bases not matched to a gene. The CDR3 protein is CSASIPTGGYTF. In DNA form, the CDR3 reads TGCAGTGCTAGTATTCCGACAGGGGGCTACACCTTC.

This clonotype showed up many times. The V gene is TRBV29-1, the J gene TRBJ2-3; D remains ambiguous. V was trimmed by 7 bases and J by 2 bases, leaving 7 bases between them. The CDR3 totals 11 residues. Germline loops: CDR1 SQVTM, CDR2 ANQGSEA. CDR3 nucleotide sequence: TGCAGCGCCCCCTTCACAGATACGCAGTATTTT. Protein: CSAPFTDTQYF.

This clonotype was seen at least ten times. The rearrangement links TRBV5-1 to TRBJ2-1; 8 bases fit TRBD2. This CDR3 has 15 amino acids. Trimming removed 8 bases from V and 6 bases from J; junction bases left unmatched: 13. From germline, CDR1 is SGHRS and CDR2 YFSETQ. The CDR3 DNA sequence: TGCGCCAGTTCACTTGGGACTAGTACTGGCAATGAGCAGTTCTTC. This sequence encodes CASSLGTSTGNEQFF. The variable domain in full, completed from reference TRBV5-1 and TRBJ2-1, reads KAGVTQTPRYLIKTRGQQVTLSCSPISGHRSVSWYQQTPGQGLQFLFEYFSETQRNKGNFPGRFSGRQFSNSRSEMNVSTLELGDSALYLCASSLGTSTGNEQFFGPGTRLTVL.

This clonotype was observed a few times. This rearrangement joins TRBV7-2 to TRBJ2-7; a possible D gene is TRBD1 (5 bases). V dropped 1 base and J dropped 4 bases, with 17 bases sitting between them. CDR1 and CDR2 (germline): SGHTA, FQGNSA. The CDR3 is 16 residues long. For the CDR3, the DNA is TGTGCCAGCAGCTTAGGGAATGGGGCTCCGCGATACGAGCAGTACTTC. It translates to CASSLGNGAPRYEQYF.

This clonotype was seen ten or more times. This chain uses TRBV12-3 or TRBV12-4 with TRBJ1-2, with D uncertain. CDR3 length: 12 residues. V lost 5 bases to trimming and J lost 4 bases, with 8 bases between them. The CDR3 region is CASSPNFYGYTF. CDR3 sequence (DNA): TGTGCCAGCAGTCCCAACTTCTATGGCTACACCTTC.

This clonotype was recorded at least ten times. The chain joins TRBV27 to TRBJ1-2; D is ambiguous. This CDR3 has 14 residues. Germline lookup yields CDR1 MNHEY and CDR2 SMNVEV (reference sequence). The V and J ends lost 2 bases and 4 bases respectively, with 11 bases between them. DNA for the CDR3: TGTGCCAGCAGTTTAAGACACGGACCCTATGGCTACACCTTC. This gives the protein CASSLRHGPYGYTF.